In this sample, the clone carrying this T cell receptor beta chain turned up a few times. Mismatch with germline at one junction end may stem from a read error. These data are taken from a study of T-cell memory formation after mild COVID-19. TCRdb independently ran MiXCR on the 5' RACE reads; one entry per CDR3 protein. The table records 350,000 to 450,000 distinct CDR3 sequences, 20% to 30% of them present only once. Germline V gene sequence: CDR1 MNHEY, CDR2 SVGAGI. The CDR3 is made up of 15 amino acids. This sequence joins TRBV6-5 and TRBJ2-7; 10 bases map to TRBD2. The origin of this receptor is an adult woman who had mild COVID-19 (a few samples of this study predate the infection). Cell type and time point are not known. Sequencing input: PBMCs or a T cell subset sorted from them (not recorded which). This CDR3 is CASSYSTSGSSEQYF. Written as DNA, the CDR3 is TGTGCCAGCAGTTACTCGACTAGCGGGTCCTCCGAGCAGTACTTC.